These T cell receptor beta chains were read from a single sample in a study of blood T cell repertoires in COVID-19. Repertoires were generated with immunoSEQ multiplex PCR, while TCRdb's copy carries only in-frame clones and drops some. The sample has around 190,000 clones; more than 65% are singletons. Sequenced sample: peripheral blood. These receptors were collected from a human donor in a cohort sampled during active COVID-19. CDR3s include the opening cysteine and the closing phenylalanine or tryptophan. The order of the fields is clone size, D gene, V gene, J gene, CDR3 protein, CDR3 DNA. The D gene is left open where the match is weak. For some rows the clone size is stated as once, few or many, or as a class when expanded; others skip it.

NA,NA,TRBV10-3,TRBJ2-7,CAISAQAGTPTYEQYF,TGTGCCATCAGTGCGCAAGCCGGGACTCCGACCTACGAGCAGTACTTC
NA,TRBD1,TRBV12-3/TRBV12-4,TRBJ2-2,CASSYGTVELFF,TGTGCCAGCAGTTATGGGACAGTGGAGCTGTTTTTT
NA,NA,TRBV15,TRBJ2-5,CATSRATSSLETQYF,TGTGCCACCAGCAGAGCCACTAGTTCTTTGGAGACCCAGTACTTC
NA,TRBD1,TRBV19,TRBJ2-1,CASSIVGGQGPGYEQFF,TGTGCCAGTAGTATAGTTGGCGGACAGGGCCCGGGATATGAGCAGTTCTTC
once,TRBD2,TRBV5-1,TRBJ2-7,CASSFLAGVNEQYF,TGCGCCAGCAGCTTTCTAGCGGGAGTGAACGAGCAGTACTTC
once,TRBD1,TRBV4-1,TRBJ1-1,CASSNRGGTEAFF,TGCGCCAGCAGCAACAGGGGGGGAACTGAAGCTTTCTTT
NA,NA,TRBV20-1,TRBJ1-4,CSAGEYEKLFF,TGCAGTGCAGGAGAGTATGAAAAACTGTTTTTT
NA,NA,TRBV29-1,TRBJ1-2,CSVEGTSVGYTF,TGCAGCGTTGAAGGGACATCGGTCGGCTACACCTTC
NA,NA,TRBV2,TRBJ2-1,CASSEVASSYNEQFF,TGTGCCAGCAGTGAAGTGGCAAGCTCCTACAATGAGCAGTTCTTC
NA,TRBD2,TRBV12-5,TRBJ2-1,CASGQGRLAGDEQFF,TGTGCTAGTGGCCAAGGGAGGCTAGCGGGAGATGAGCAGTTCTTC
NA,NA,TRBV7-2,TRBJ2-7,CASSLWSASSYEQYF,TGTGCCAGCAGCTTATGGAGCGCCTCTTCCTACGAGCAGTACTTC
NA,TRBD2,TRBV5-6,TRBJ2-2,CASSPRTSGRLDGELFF,TGTGCCAGCAGCCCACGGACTAGCGGGAGATTAGACGGGGAGCTGTTTTTT
once,NA,TRBV7-9,TRBJ2-6,CASSLGGGLYSGANVLTF,TGTGCCAGCAGCTTAGGAGGTGGACTCTACTCTGGGGCCAACGTCCTGACTTTC
NA,NA,TRBV7-9,TRBJ2-3,CASSLEDTTDTQYF,TGTGCCAGCAGCTTAGAGGACACCACAGATACGCAGTATTTT
few,NA,TRBV5-4,TRBJ2-3,CASSLGYVTTGDTQYF,TGTGCCAGCAGCTTGGGTTACGTCACGACGGGAGATACGCAGTATTTT
NA,NA,TRBV18,TRBJ1-4,CASSPAANEKLFF,TGTGCCAGCTCACCCGCGGCTAATGAAAAACTGTTTTTT
NA,NA,TRBV7-9,TRBJ2-1,CASSLVGQSYNEQFF,TGTGCCAGCAGCTTAGTTGGGCAGTCCTACAATGAGCAGTTCTTC
NA,TRBD2,TRBV5-4,TRBJ2-2,CASRRGLAGGNTGELFF,TGTGCCAGCAGGCGTGGACTAGCGGGAGGGAATACCGGGGAGCTGTTTTTT
NA,TRBD1,TRBV28,TRBJ2-3,CASSRTGLSSTDTQYF,TGTGCCAGCAGCAGGACAGGACTTTCTAGCACAGATACGCAGTATTTT
NA,TRBD1,TRBV30,TRBJ2-5,CAWSPDDREETQYF,TGTGCCTGGAGCCCCGATGACAGGGAAGAGACCCAGTACTTC
NA,NA,TRBV6-5,TRBJ2-1,CASSRDSINEQFF,TGTGCCAGCAGTCGGGATAGCATCAATGAGCAGTTCTTC
NA,NA,TRBV28,TRBJ1-5,CASDPAGWAGQPQHF,TGTGCCAGCGATCCCGCGGGGTGGGCAGGGCAGCCCCAGCATTTT
NA,NA,TRBV4-1,TRBJ1-1,CASSRAGTEAFF,TGCGCCAGCAGCCGGGCTGGGACTGAAGCTTTCTTT
NA,NA,TRBV5-6,TRBJ1-4,CASSLVGGKLFF,TGTGCCAGCAGCTTGGTCGGTGGAAAACTGTTTTTT
NA,TRBD1,TRBV7-9,TRBJ1-2,CASSPGTGTGGYTF,TGTGCCAGCAGCCCAGGGACAGGCACTGGTGGCTACACCTTC
NA,NA,TRBV19,TRBJ1-1,CASSIGRVGDTEAFF,TGTGCCAGTAGTATAGGCAGGGTGGGTGACACTGAAGCTTTCTTT
NA,TRBD1,TRBV7-2,TRBJ2-3,CASSLASRGPISTDTQYF,TGTGCCAGCAGCTTAGCGTCCAGGGGGCCTATAAGCACAGATACGCAGTATTTT
NA,NA,TRBV12-3/TRBV12-4,TRBJ2-1,CASSHGGANEQFF,TGTGCCAGCAGCCACGGAGGGGCCAATGAGCAGTTCTTC
NA,NA,TRBV28,TRBJ2-7,CASGRSYEQYF,TGTGCCAGCGGGCGCTCCTACGAGCAGTACTTC
NA,NA,TRBV29-1,TRBJ2-7,CSAGDYEQYF,TGCAGCGCCGGAGACTACGAGCAGTACTTC
NA,TRBD1,TRBV7-9,TRBJ1-5,CASSLSQGDQPQHF,TGTGCCAGCAGCTTAAGTCAGGGGGATCAGCCCCAGCATTTT
NA,NA,TRBV18,TRBJ1-1,CASSPTGSNARTEAFF,TGTGCCAGCTCACCCACAGGTTCCAACGCGCGCACTGAAGCTTTCTTT
NA,TRBD1,TRBV5-1,TRBJ2-6,CASSFTGQVLLSGANVLTF,TGCGCCAGCAGCTTTACTGGACAGGTCCTCCTCTCTGGGGCCAACGTCCTGACTTTC
NA,TRBD2,TRBV2,TRBJ2-5,CASRRQREGSQETQYF,TGTGCCAGCAGACGGCAGCGGGAGGGCTCTCAAGAGACCCAGTACTTC
NA,NA,TRBV29-1,TRBJ1-1,CSVEVQSNTEAFF,TGCAGCGTTGAAGTCCAGTCGAACACTGAAGCTTTCTTT
NA,NA,TRBV28,TRBJ1-1,CASTPLAGQGNTEAFF,TGTGCCAGCACCCCCTTGGCAGGTCAGGGGAACACTGAAGCTTTCTTT
NA,NA,TRBV15,TRBJ1-6,CATSNSNSPLHF,TGTGCCACCAGCAACAGTAATTCACCCCTCCACTTT
NA,TRBD1,TRBV27,TRBJ1-1,CASSPDRGHPIEAFF,TGTGCCAGCAGTCCGGACAGGGGGCACCCGATTGAAGCTTTCTTT
NA,TRBD2,TRBV2,TRBJ2-3,CASSLAGVRTDTQYF,TGTGCCAGCAGCTTAGCGGGAGTGCGCACAGATACGCAGTATTTT
NA,TRBD1,TRBV7-2,TRBJ1-1,CASSSQGAGTEAFF,TGTGCCAGCAGCTCACAGGGGGCTGGGACTGAAGCTTTCTTT
NA,TRBD1,TRBV19,TRBJ2-1,CATKTGSVVGHEQFF,TGTGCCACGAAGACAGGGTCGGTAGTAGGTCATGAGCAGTTCTTC
NA,NA,TRBV30,TRBJ1-4,CAWRGRDTVGTNEKLFF,TGTGCCTGGAGGGGCAGGGATACCGTGGGAACTAATGAAAAACTGTTTTTT
once,TRBD1,TRBV7-2,TRBJ2-4,CASSPRTGGNIQYF,TGTGCCAGCAGCCCAAGGACAGGGGGTAACATTCAGTACTTC